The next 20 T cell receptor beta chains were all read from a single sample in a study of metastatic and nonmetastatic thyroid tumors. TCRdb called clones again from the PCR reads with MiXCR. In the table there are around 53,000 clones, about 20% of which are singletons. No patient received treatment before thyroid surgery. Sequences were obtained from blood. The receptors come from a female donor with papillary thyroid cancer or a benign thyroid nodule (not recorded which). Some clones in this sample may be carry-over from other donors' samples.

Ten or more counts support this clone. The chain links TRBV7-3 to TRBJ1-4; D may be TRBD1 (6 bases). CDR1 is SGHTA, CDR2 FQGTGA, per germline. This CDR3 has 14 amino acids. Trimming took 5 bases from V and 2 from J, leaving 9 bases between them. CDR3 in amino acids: CASSLGGTNEKLFF. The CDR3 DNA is TGTGCCAGCAGCCTCGGGGGCACTAATGAAAAACTGTTTTTT.

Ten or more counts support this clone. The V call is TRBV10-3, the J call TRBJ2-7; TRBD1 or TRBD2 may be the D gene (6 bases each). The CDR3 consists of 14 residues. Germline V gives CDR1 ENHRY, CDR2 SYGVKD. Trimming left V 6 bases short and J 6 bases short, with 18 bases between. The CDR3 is CAIRRTGADSEQYF. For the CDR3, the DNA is TGTGCCATCAGGAGGACGGGGGCGGATTCCGAGCAGTACTTC.

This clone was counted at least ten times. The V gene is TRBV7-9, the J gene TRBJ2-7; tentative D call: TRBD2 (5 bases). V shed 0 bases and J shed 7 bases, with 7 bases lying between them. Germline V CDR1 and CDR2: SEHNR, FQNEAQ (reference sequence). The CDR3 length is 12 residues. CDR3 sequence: CASSLAPGEQYF. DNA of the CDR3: TGTGCCAGCAGCTTAGCGCCGGGGGAGCAGTACTTC.

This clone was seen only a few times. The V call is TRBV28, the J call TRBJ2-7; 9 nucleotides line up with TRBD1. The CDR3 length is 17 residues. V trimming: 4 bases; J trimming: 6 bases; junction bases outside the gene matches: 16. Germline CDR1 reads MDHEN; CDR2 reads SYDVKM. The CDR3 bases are TGTGCCAGCAGTTCTTGGTTGGGACAGGGTGAGGTCGGCGAGCAGTACTTC. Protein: CASSSWLGQGEVGEQYF.

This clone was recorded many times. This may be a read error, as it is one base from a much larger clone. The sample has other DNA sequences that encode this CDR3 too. CDR3 sequence: CAISEGVTGDNEQFF. The CDR3 nucleotides read TGTGCCATCAGTGAGGGGGTGACAGGCGACAATGAGCAGTTCTTC. The chain couples TRBV10-3 to TRBJ2-1; D is possibly TRBD1 (6 bases). Looked up from germline, CDR1 is ENHRY and CDR2 is SYGVKD. Trimming pared 2 bases from V and 5 bases from J, leaving 13 bases between. This CDR3 comprises 15 residues.

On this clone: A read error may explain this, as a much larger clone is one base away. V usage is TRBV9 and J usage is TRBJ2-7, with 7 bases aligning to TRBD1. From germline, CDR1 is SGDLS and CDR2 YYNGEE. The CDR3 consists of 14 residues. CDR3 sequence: CVSSGDRESYEQYF. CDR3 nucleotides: TGTGTCAGCAGCGGCGACAGGGAGTCCTACGAGCAGTACTTC.

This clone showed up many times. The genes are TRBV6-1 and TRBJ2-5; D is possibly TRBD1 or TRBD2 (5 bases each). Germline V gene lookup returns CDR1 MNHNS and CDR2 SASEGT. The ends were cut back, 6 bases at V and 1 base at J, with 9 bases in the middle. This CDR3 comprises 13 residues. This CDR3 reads CASRRDLQETQYF. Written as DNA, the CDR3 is TGTGCCAGCAGGAGGGACCTCCAAGAGACCCAGTACTTC.

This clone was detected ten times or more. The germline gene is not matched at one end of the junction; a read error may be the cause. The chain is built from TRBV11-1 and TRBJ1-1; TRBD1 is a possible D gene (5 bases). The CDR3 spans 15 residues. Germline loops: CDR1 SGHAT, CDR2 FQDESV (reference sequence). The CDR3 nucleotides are TGTGCCAGCAGCGCGCCGACGGACATGAACGCTGAAGCTTTCTTT. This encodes CASSAPTDMNAEAFF.

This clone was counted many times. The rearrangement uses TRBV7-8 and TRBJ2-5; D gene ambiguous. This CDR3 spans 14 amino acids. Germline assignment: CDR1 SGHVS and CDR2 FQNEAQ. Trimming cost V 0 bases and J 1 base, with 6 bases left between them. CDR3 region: CASSLALSQETQYF. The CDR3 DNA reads TGTGCCAGCAGCTTAGCCCTCTCCCAAGAGACCCAGTACTTC.

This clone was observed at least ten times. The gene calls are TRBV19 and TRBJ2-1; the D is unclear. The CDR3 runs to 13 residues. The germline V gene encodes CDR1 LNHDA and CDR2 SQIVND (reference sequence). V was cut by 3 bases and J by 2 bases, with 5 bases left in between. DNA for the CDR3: TGTGCCAGTAGTATTTATACCTACAATGAGCAGTTCTTC. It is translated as CASSIYTYNEQFF.

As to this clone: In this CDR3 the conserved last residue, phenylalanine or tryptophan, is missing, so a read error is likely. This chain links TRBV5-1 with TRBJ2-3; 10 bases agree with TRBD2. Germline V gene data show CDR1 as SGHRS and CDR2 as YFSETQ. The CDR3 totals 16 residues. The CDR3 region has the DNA TGCGCAAGCAGCCCAACGGCTAGCGGGAGCCCAGATACGCAGTATGTT. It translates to CASSPTASGSPDTQYV.

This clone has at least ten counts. CDR3 sequence: CAISRPGQGTDTQYF. The CDR3 coding sequence is TGTGCCATCAGCCGACCGGGACAGGGGACAGATACGCAGTATTTT. The chain links TRBV10-3 to TRBJ2-3; 10 bases fit TRBD1. This CDR3 spans 15 amino acids. Germline V gives CDR1 ENHRY, CDR2 SYGVKD. With V trimmed by 6 bases and J by 3 bases, 6 bases remained unmatched.

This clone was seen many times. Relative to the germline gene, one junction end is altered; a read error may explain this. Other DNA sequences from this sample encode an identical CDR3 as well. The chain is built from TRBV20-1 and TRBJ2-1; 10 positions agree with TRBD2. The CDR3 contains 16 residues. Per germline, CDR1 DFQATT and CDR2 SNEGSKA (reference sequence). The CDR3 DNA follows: TGTAGTGCTACTAAGACTAGCGGGCGAGCTAGGGATGAGCAGTTCTTC. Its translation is CSATKTSGRARDEQFF.

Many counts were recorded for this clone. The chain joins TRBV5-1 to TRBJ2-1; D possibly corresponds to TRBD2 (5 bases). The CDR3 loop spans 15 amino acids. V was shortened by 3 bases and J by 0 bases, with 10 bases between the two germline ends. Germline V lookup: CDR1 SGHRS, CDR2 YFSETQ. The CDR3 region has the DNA TGCGCCAGCAGCTCCAGCGGAACCTCCTACAATGAGCAGTTCTTC. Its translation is CASSSSGTSYNEQFF.

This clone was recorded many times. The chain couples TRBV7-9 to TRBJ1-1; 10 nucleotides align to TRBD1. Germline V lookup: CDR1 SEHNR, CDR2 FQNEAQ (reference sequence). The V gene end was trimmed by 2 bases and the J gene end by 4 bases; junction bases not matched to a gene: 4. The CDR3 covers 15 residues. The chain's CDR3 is CASSLMGQGSTEAFF. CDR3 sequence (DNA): TGTGCCAGCAGCTTAATGGGACAGGGGAGCACTGAAGCTTTCTTT.

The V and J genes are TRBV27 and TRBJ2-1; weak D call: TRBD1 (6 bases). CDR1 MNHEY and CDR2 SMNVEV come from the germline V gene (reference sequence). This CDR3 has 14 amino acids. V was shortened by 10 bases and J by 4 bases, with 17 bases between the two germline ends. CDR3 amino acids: CANKRQVLYNEQFF. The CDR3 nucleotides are TGTGCCAACAAGAGACAGGTGTTGTACAATGAGCAGTTCTTC.

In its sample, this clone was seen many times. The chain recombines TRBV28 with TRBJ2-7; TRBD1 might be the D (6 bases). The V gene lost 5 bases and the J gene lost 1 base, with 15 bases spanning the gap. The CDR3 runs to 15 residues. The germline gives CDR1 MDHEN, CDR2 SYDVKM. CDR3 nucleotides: TGTGCCAGCAGTACGGCAGGGGCTGCGTCCTACGAGCAGTACTTC. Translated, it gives CASSTAGAASYEQYF.

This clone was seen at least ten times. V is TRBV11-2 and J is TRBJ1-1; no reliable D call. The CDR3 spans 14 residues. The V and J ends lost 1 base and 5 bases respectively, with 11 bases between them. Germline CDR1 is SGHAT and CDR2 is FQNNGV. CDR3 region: CASSLAQRGTEAFF. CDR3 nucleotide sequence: TGTGCCAGCAGCTTAGCACAGCGGGGAACTGAAGCTTTCTTT.

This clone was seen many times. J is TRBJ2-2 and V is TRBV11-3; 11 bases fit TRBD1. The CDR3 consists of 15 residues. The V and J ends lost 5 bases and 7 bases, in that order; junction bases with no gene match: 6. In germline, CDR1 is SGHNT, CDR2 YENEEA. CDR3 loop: CASSTDRGPIGELFF. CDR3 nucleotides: TGTGCCAGCAGCACGGACAGGGGGCCTATCGGGGAGCTGTTTTTT.

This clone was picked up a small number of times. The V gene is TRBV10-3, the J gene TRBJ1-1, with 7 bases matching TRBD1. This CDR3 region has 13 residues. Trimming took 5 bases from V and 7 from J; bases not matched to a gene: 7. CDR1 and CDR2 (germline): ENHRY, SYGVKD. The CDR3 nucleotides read TGTGCCATCAGTAAGGGGGCGCTCAATGAAGCTTTCTTT. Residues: CAISKGALNEAFF.